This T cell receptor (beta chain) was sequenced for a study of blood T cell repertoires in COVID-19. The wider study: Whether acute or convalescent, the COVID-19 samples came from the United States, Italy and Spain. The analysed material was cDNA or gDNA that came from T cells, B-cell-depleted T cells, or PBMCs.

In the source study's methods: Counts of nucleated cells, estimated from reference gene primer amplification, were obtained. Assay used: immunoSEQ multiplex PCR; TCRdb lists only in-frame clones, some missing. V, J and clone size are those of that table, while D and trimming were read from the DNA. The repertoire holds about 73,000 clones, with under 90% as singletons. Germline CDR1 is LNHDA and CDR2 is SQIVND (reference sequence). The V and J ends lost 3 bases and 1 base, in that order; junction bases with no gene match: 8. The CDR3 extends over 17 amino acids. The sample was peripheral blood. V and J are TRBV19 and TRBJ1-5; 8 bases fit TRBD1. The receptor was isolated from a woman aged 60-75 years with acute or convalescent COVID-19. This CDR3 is CASSMGQGAGSNQPQHF. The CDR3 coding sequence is TGTGCCAGTAGTATGGGCCAGGGGGCGGGGAGCAATCAGCCCCAGCATTTT.